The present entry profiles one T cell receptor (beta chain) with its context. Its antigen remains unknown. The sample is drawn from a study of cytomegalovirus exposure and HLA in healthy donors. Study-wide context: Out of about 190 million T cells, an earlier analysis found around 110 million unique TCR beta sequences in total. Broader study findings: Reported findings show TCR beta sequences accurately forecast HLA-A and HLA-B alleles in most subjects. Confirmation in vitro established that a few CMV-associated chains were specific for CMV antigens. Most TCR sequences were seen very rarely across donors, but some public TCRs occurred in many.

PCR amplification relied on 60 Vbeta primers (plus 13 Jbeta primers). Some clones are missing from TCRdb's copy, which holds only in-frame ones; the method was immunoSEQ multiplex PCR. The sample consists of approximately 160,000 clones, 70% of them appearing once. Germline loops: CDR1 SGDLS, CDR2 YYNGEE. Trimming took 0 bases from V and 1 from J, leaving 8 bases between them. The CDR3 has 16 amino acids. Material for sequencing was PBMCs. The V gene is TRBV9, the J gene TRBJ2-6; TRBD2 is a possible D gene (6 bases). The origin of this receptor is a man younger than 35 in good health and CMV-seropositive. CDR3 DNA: TGTGCCAGCAGCGTAGCCGGAGGGTCTGGGGCCAACGTCCTGACTTTC. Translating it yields CASSVAGGSGANVLTF. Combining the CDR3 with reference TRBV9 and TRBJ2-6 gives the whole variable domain DSGVTQTPKHLITATGQRVTLRCSPRSGDLSVYWYQQSLDQGLQFLIQYYNGEERAKGNILERFSAQQFPDLHSELNLSSLELGDSALYFCASSVAGGSGANVLTFGAGSRLTVL.